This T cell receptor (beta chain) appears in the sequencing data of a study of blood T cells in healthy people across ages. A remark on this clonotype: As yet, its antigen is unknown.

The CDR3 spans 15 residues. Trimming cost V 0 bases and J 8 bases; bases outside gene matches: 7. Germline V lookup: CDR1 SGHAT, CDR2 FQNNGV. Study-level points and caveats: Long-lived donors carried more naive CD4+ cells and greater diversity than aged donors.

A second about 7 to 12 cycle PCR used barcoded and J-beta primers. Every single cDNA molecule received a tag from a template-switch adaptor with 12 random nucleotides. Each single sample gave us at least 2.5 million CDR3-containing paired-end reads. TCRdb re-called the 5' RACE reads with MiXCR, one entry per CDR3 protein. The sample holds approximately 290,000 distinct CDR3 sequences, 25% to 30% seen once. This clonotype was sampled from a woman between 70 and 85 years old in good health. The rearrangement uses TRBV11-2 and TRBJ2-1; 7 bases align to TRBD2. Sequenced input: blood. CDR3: CASSLDPGDYHEQFF. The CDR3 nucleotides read TGTGCCAGCAGCTTAGATCCTGGGGACTATCATGAGCAGTTCTTC.